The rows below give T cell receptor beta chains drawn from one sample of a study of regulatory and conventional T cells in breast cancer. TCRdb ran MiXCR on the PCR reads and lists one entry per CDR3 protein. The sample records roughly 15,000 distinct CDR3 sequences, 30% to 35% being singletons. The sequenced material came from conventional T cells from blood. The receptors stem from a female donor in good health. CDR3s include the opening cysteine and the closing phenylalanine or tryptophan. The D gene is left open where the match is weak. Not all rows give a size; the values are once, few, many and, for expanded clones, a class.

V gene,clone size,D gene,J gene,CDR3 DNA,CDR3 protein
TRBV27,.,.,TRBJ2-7,TGTGCCAGCAGTTCTAAACGGTCCCTACCCCCCTACGAGCAGTACTTC,CASSSKRSLPPYEQYF
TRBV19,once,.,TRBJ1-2,TGTGCCAGTAGTATTAATGAGGGGCCTTATGGCTACACCTTC,CASSINEGPYGYTF
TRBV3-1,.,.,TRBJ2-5,TGTGCCAGCAGCCAAGTATGGCAGACCCAGTACTTC,CASSQVWQTQYF
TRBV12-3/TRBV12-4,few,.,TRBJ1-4,TGTGCCAGCAGTTTTGGAGAAAAACTGTTTTTT,CASSFGEKLFF
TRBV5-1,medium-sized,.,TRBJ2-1,TGCGCCAGCAGCTTGGAAGGGACTCCTCTCAATGAGCAGTTCTTC,CASSLEGTPLNEQFF
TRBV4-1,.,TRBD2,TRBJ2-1,TGCGCCAGCAGGGCTAGCGGGTTATACAATGAGCAGTTCTTC,CASRASGLYNEQFF
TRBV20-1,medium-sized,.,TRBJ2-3,TGCAGTGCTAGAGGTCGCGGGATGACAGATACGCAGTATTTT,CSARGRGMTDTQYF
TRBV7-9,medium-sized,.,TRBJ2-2,TGTGCCAGCGTGGCCCCGGGGACCGGGGAGCTGTTTTTT,CASVAPGTGELFF
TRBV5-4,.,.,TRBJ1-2,TGTGCCAGCAGCTTACCAGGACAGTATAACTTAGTGGGCTACACCTTC,CASSLPGQYNLVGYTF
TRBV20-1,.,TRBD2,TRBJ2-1,TGCAGTGCTTGGCCTAACGGGGGGGGGTCGTGGCAGTTCTTC,CSAWPNGGGSWQFF
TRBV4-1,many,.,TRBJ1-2,TGCGCCAGCAGCCAAGAAATCTATGGCTACACCTTC,CASSQEIYGYTF
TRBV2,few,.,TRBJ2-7,TGTGCCAGCAGGGGGGACCAGAACTCCTACGAGCAGTACTTC,CASRGDQNSYEQYF
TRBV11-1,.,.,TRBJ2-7,TGTGCCAGCAGCCGATTATTATCAGGGCTCCCCTACGAGCAGTACTTC,CASSRLLSGLPYEQYF
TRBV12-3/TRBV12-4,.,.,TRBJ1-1,TGTGCCAGCAGTTTGGGGTCTGAAGCTTTCTTT,CASSLGSEAFF
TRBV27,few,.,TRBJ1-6,TGTGCCAGCAGTTTCTATAATTCACCCCTCCACTTT,CASSFYNSPLHF
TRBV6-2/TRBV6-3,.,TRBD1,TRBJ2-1,TGTGCCAGCGGTACAGGGGCGGACAATGAGCAGCTCTTC,CASGTGADNEQLF
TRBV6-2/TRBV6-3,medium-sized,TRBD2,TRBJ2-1,TGTGCCAGCAGTTATCCCGGGACTAGCGGGGGGCCTTCCCGGAGCTCCTACAATGAGCAGTTCTTC,CASSYPGTSGGPSRSSYNEQFF
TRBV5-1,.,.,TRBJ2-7,TGCGCCAGCGGCCTTCGACACCCTTCCTACGAGCAGTACTTC,CASGLRHPSYEQYF
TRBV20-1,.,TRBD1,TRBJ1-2,TGCAGTGCTAAACGGGGCAGGGGGTACACCTTC,CSAKRGRGYTF
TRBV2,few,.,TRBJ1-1,TGTGCCAGCAGTGAAGAGCTTGGCACTGAAGCTTTCTTT,CASSEELGTEAFF
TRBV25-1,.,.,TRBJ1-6,TGTGCCTGCAGTGAAACTACGGGGGGGACGTCACCCCTCCACTTT,CACSETTGGTSPLHF
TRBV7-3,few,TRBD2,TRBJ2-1,TGTGCCAGCAGCTTAGGAGGCGGGAGTCAGTACAATGAGCAGTTCTTC,CASSLGGGSQYNEQFF
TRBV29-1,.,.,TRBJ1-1,TGCAGCGTTGAACCCCGAGGGGGGCGGAGTGAAGCTTTCTTT,CSVEPRGGRSEAFF
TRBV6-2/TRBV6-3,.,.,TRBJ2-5,TGTGCCAGCAGTTACAGTGGGGGGACCCAGTACTTC,CASSYSGGTQYF
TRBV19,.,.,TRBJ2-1,TGTGCCAGTAGTATGGGGAGGCGGGGGCATGGCGGTGAGCAGTTCTTC,CASSMGRRGHGGEQFF
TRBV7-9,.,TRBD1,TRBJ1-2,TGTGCCAGCAGCCAGGGGGCGGGCTATGGCTACACCTTC,CASSQGAGYGYTF
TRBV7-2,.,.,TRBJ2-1,TGTGCCAGCAACTTACAAAGCGGGTCCTACAATGAGCAGTTCTTC,CASNLQSGSYNEQFF
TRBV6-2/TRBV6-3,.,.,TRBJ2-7,TGTGCCAGCAGTAGGGGCACGACCTACGAGCAGTACTTC,CASSRGTTYEQYF
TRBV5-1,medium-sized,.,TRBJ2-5,TGCGCCAGCAGCTTGGTGGGCGTCGGAGAGACCCAGTACTTC,CASSLVGVGETQYF
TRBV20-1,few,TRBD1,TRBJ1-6,TGCAGTGCTAGAGTGGGGACAGGCAATTCACCCCTCCACTTT,CSARVGTGNSPLHF
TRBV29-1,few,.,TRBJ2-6,TGCAGCGTTGAAGACAGGGGGGCCTCTGGGGCCAACGTCCTGACTTTC,CSVEDRGASGANVLTF
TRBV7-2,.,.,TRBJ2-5,TGTGCCAGCAGGCGTCCCGGGACGGGCCAAGAGACCCAGTACTTC,CASRRPGTGQETQYF